The rows below give T cell receptor beta chains drawn from one sample of a study of shared clonotypes between healthy human individuals. Sequencing used immunoSEQ multiplex PCR; TCRdb keeps in-frame clones, though not all of them. The sample includes under 600,000 clones, roughly 97% of them seen just once. Sequences were obtained from naive CD4+ T cells sorted from blood. The receptors were sampled from a woman younger than 45 in good health. Both conserved end residues are part of each CDR3. A D gene is named only where the DNA matches it firmly. The size entry is marked missing in some rows and otherwise reads once, few, many or a size class.

len	v_gene	abundance	j_gene	d_gene	CDR3aa	CDR3nt
13	TRBV5-1	.	TRBJ1-5	TRBD1	CASSLTGVQPQHF	TGCGCCAGCAGCCTGACAGGGGTTCAGCCCCAGCATTTT
16	TRBV4-1	.	TRBJ2-3	TRBD2	CASRLLLAGEGDTQYF	TGCGCCAGCAGACTCTTACTAGCGGGAGAAGGAGATACGCAGTATTTT
16	TRBV21-1	.	TRBJ1-1	.	CASSKVRGWANTEAFF	TGTGCCAGCAGCAAGGTTAGGGGCTGGGCGAACACTGAAGCTTTCTTT
17	TRBV4-1	.	TRBJ2-3	.	CASSPKPLRGAADTQYF	TGCGCCAGCAGCCCGAAACCTCTTAGGGGGGCGGCAGATACGCAGTATTTT
13	TRBV28	once	TRBJ1-2	.	CASSLGAALGYTF	TGTGCCAGCAGTTTAGGGGCAGCTCTTGGCTACACCTTC
15	TRBV6-6	.	TRBJ2-3	.	CASSYSTGSTDTQYF	TGTGCCAGCAGTTACTCGACCGGGTCCACAGATACGCAGTATTTT
13	TRBV10-1	.	TRBJ2-5	.	CASSESARETQYF	TGCGCCAGCAGTGAGTCCGCCCGGGAGACCCAGTACTTC
14	TRBV6-5	.	TRBJ1-1	.	CASSYGFPNTEAFF	TGTGCCAGCAGTTACGGGTTCCCGAACACTGAAGCTTTCTTT
13	TRBV5-4	.	TRBJ2-2	.	CASGFSSAGELFF	TGTGCCAGCGGCTTTAGCTCGGCCGGGGAGCTGTTTTTT
16	TRBV4-1	.	TRBJ2-7	.	CASSQTGGLFSYEQYF	TGCGCCAGCAGCCAAACCGGGGGGCTATTCTCCTACGAGCAGTACTTC
13	TRBV11-2	.	TRBJ2-7	TRBD1	CASSPGQFYEQYF	TGTGCCAGCAGCCCGGGACAGTTCTACGAGCAGTACTTC
16	TRBV25-1	.	TRBJ1-2	.	CASSVRGQGENYGYTF	TGTGCCAGCAGTGTCCGGGGGCAGGGTGAGAACTATGGCTACACCTTC
14	TRBV9	.	TRBJ2-4	.	CASSVDVQGDIQYF	TGTGCCAGCAGCGTAGATGTACAGGGAGACATTCAGTACTTC
15	TRBV29-1	.	TRBJ2-3	TRBD2	CSVTQSAGVTDTQYF	TGCAGCGTTACCCAATCAGCGGGAGTTACAGATACGCAGTATTTT
13	TRBV29-1	.	TRBJ1-2	.	CSVEDGTNYGYTF	TGCAGCGTTGAGGACGGAACTAACTATGGCTACACCTTC
16	TRBV15	.	TRBJ1-3	.	CATSRGGEQAQGTIYF	TGTGCCACCAGCAGGGGTGGGGAGCAGGCTCAGGGCACCATATATTTT
16	TRBV19	once	TRBJ2-7	TRBD1	CASSKSGQGSSYEQYF	TGTGCCAGTAGTAAATCGGGACAGGGGAGCTCCTACGAGCAGTACTTC
16	TRBV4-1	.	TRBJ2-1	TRBD2	CASSQGTGGPLNEQFF	TGCGCCAGCAGCCAAGGAACGGGGGGACCGCTGAATGAGCAGTTCTTC
13	TRBV6-5	.	TRBJ2-7	.	CASSYEVGYEQYF	TGTGCCAGCAGTTACGAGGTTGGGTACGAGCAGTACTTC
13	TRBV6-5	.	TRBJ2-7	.	CASSFGSAYEQYF	TGTGCCAGCAGTTTCGGGTCGGCCTACGAGCAGTACTTC
15	TRBV6-5	.	TRBJ2-7	TRBD2	CASRAGAGGLYEQYF	TGTGCCAGCAGGGCGGGAGCGGGAGGGCTTTACGAGCAGTACTTC
17	TRBV19	.	TRBJ1-5	.	CASSRFNGDPGNQPQHF	TGTGCCAGTAGTAGGTTTAACGGGGATCCGGGCAATCAGCCCCAGCATTTT
12	TRBV21-1	.	TRBJ2-7	.	CASSKGSYEQYF	TGTGCCAGCAGCAAAGGCTCCTACGAGCAGTACTTC
12	TRBV29-1	.	TRBJ2-2	.	CSVGGNTGELFF	TGCAGCGTTGGGGGGAACACCGGGGAGCTGTTTTTT
14	TRBV4-1	.	TRBJ2-7	TRBD2	CASGALAGVDEQYF	TGCGCCAGCGGGGCTCTAGCGGGAGTAGACGAGCAGTACTTC
14	TRBV29-1	.	TRBJ2-3	.	CSVGAGVGTDTQYF	TGCAGCGTAGGGGCAGGGGTCGGCACAGATACGCAGTATTTT
16	TRBV9	.	TRBJ2-1	TRBD2	CASSVLAGGITGEQFF	TGTGCCAGCAGCGTCCTAGCGGGAGGGATTACCGGTGAGCAGTTCTTC
13	TRBV10-1	.	TRBJ2-3	.	CASSVLATDTQYF	TGCGCCAGCAGTGTACTAGCAACAGATACGCAGTATTTT
14	TRBV10-1	.	TRBJ2-7	.	CASSEVQGGHEQYF	TGCGCCAGCAGTGAAGTCCAGGGGGGGCACGAGCAGTACTTC
15	TRBV5-4	.	TRBJ2-2	TRBD2	CASSKGLAGGGELFF	TGTGCCAGCAGCAAGGGACTAGCGGGAGGCGGGGAGCTGTTTTTT
15	TRBV9	.	TRBJ2-3	.	CASSVGVHRTDTQYF	TGTGCCAGCAGCGTAGGGGTACATCGCACAGATACGCAGTATTTT
16	TRBV19	.	TRBJ1-1	TRBD1	CASSMGPGRGLTEAFF	TGTGCCAGTAGTATGGGGCCGGGCAGGGGGCTGACTGAAGCTTTCTTT
19	TRBV4-1	.	TRBJ2-1	.	CASSLTPPAGRSSYNEQFF	TGCGCCAGCAGCCTAACCCCTCCTGCGGGAAGGAGCTCCTACAATGAGCAGTTCTTC
15	TRBV27	.	TRBJ2-7	.	CASSASTSLWAEQYF	TGTGCCAGCTCCGCCAGTACAAGCCTTTGGGCCGAGCAGTACTTC
13	TRBV6-5	.	TRBJ1-2	.	CASSYNLNYGYTF	TGTGCCAGCAGTTACAATTTGAACTATGGCTACACCTTC